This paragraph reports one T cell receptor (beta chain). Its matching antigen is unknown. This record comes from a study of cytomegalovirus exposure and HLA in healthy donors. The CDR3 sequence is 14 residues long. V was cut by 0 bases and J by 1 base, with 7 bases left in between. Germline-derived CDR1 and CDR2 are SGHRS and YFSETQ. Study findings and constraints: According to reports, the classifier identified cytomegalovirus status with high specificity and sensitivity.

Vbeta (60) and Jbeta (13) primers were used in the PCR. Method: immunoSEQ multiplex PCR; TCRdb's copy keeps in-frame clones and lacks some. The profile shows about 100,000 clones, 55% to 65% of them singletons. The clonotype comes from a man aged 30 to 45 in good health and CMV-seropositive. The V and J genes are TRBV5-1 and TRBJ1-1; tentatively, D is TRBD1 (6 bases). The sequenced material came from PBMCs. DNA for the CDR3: TGCGCCAGCAGCTTGGGGACAGCGAACACTGAAGCTTTCTTT. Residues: CASSLGTANTEAFF.